The 20 T cell receptor beta chains given below trace back to one sample, sequenced in a study of human T cells and chemical hapten exposure. Stated time point: patch test 1, 2 weeks after DPC sensitization. Described treatment: therapeutic diphenylcyclopropenone sensitization with weekly scalp DPC. MiXCR, run by TCRdb on the RACE reads, gives a single entry per CDR3 protein. The sample lists approximately 49,000 distinct CDR3 sequences, approximately 9.1% occurring once. Source: whole blood, taken in connection with sensitization to the hapten diphenylcyclopropenone (DPC). Receptors were obtained from a woman aged 45 to 65 with alopecia areata. Some clones in this sample may be carry-over from other donors' samples.

In this sample, this clonotype turned up a few times. This chain connects TRBV10-3 to TRBJ2-1; 7 bases are a match to TRBD1. The CDR3 has 13 amino acids. Germline CDR1 ENHRY, CDR2 SYGVKD. Trimming took 3 bases from V and 9 from J; bases not matched to a gene: 5. Written as DNA, the CDR3 is TGTGCCATCAGTGATACAGGGGTCCCTGAGCAGTTCTTC. Residues: CAISDTGVPEQFF.

The chain uses TRBV14 and TRBJ2-7; the D gene could be TRBD1 or TRBD2 (6 bases each). Germline assignment: CDR1 SGHDN and CDR2 FVKESK. V dropped 4 bases and J dropped 4 bases, with 20 bases sitting between them. This CDR3 spans 16 amino acids. The CDR3 coding sequence is TGTGCCAGCAGCCCAGTTTTGGGGCGGGACACTTACGAGCAGTACTTC. This sequence encodes CASSPVLGRDTYEQYF.

This clonotype was counted ten times or more. The chain uses TRBV18 and TRBJ2-1, with 7 bases matching TRBD1. V lost 2 bases to trimming and J lost 6 bases; unmatched junction nucleotides: 10. Germline loops: CDR1 KGHSH, CDR2 LQKENI. This CDR3 is built from 16 residues. The CDR3 DNA is TGTGCCAGCTCACCAGAGGGGGCCTCGGCTTCCAATGAGCAGTTCTTC. Amino acid sequence: CASSPEGASASNEQFF.

This clonotype was seen many times. The rearrangement joins TRBV13 to TRBJ2-3; 7 bases map to TRBD2. V shed 3 bases and J 2 bases; nucleotides not matched to a gene: 5. The CDR3 loop spans 15 amino acids. Germline values: CDR1 PRHDT, CDR2 FYEKMQ (reference sequence). In nucleotides, the CDR3 is TGTGCCAGCAGCTTTAAAGCGGGGCCCACAGATACGCAGTATTTT. Its translation: CASSFKAGPTDTQYF.

This clonotype was recorded at least ten times. This rearrangement joins TRBV5-5 to TRBJ2-7, with D hard to call. Looked up from germline, CDR1 is SGHKS and CDR2 is YYEKEE (reference sequence). The CDR3 contains 14 residues. The V and J ends lost 4 bases and 3 bases respectively, with 14 bases between them. CDR3 nucleotides: TGTGCCAGCAGCCTACGAGACTCGAGCTACGAGCAGTACTTC. Protein sequence: CASSLRDSSYEQYF.

This clonotype was counted many times. V gene TRBV20-1 combines with J gene TRBJ2-1, with D unclear. Trimming cost V 6 bases and J 0 bases, with 15 bases left between them. Germline V gene lookup returns CDR1 DFQATT and CDR2 SNEGSKA (reference sequence). This CDR3 is built from 15 residues. CDR3 sequence reads: CSAQETPSSYNEQFF. The CDR3 nucleotides read TGCAGTGCCCAAGAGACTCCTAGCTCCTACAATGAGCAGTTCTTC.

Many counts were recorded for this clonotype. V and J are TRBV28 and TRBJ1-5; D is unclear. Trimming took 0 bases from V and 5 from J, leaving 11 bases between them. Germline lookup yields CDR1 MDHEN and CDR2 SYDVKM. This CDR3 is built from 15 residues. The CDR3 region is CASSLWGQGHQPQHF. The CDR3 DNA follows: TGTGCCAGCAGTTTATGGGGTCAAGGGCATCAGCCCCAGCATTTT.

In this sample, this clonotype turned up many times. The rearrangement uses TRBV6-2 or TRBV6-3 and TRBJ2-3, with 8 bases fitting TRBD2. The ends lost 1 base at V and 4 bases at J; junction bases unmatched: 10. Germline V gene data show CDR1 as MNHEY and CDR2 as SVGEGT. The length of the CDR3 is 17 residues. Written as DNA, the CDR3 is TGTGCCAGCAGTTACTTCGGTAGCGGGATTGGCCCAGATACGCAGTATTTT. Translation gives CASSYFGSGIGPDTQYF.

This clonotype was counted many times. V usage is TRBV7-2 and J usage is TRBJ2-5; D unclear. CDR3 length: 14 residues. V lost 1 base to trimming and J lost 2 bases, with 8 bases between them. Germline loops: CDR1 SGHTA, CDR2 FQGNSA. CDR3 sequence: CASSLGAWQETQYF. In nucleotides, the CDR3 is TGTGCCAGCAGCTTAGGGGCCTGGCAAGAGACCCAGTACTTC.

There are many counts of this clonotype. This chain uses TRBV19 with TRBJ2-7; TRBD2 is a possible D gene (6 bases). The CDR3 is made up of 13 amino acids. With 6 bases removed from V and 6 bases from J, the gap between germline ends came to 15 bases. CDR1 is LNHDA and CDR2 is SQIVND in the germline V gene (reference sequence). Written as DNA, the CDR3 is TGTGCCAGTAGAACCCCCCCCGGGGGCGAGCAGTACTTC. The encoded protein is CASRTPPGGEQYF.

In the case of this clonotype: This may be a read error: a much more frequent sequence differs by one nucleotide. This chain links TRBV29-1 with TRBJ1-1; D is possibly TRBD1 (5 bases). This CDR3 contains 8 residues. Germline V gene data show CDR1 as SQVTM and CDR2 as ANQGSEA. This CDR3 is CSNQGIEF. CDR3 nucleotide sequence: TGCAGCAACCAGGGTATAGAGTTT.

This clonotype was seen only a few times. The chain recombines TRBV3-1 with TRBJ1-5; D is unresolved. CDR3 length equals 15 residues. The V gene's germline CDR1 is LGHDT and CDR2 YNNKEL (reference sequence). The V gene lost 1 base and the J gene lost 3 bases, with 10 bases spanning the gap. CDR3 loop: CASSQASAPNQPQHF. CDR3 DNA: TGTGCCAGCAGCCAAGCTTCTGCCCCCAATCAGCCCCAGCATTTT.

The chain uses TRBV29-1 and TRBJ2-3; weak D call: TRBD1 (5 bases). Germline V gives CDR1 SQVTM, CDR2 ANQGSEA. V gave up 7 bases and J gave up 3 bases, with 14 bases separating them. This CDR3 region has 13 residues. The CDR3 loop is CSANQGGTDTQYF. The DNA of the CDR3 is TGCAGCGCAAACCAGGGTGGAACAGATACGCAGTATTTT.

This clonotype was seen ten or more times. The rearrangement joins TRBV9 to TRBJ2-7, with D unresolved. V dropped 3 bases and J dropped 4 bases, with 11 bases sitting between them. Germline-derived CDR1 and CDR2 are SGDLS and YYNGEE. There are 13 residues in the CDR3. CDR3 region: CASSAAPPYEQYF. DNA of the CDR3: TGTGCCAGCAGCGCCGCCCCCCCTTACGAGCAGTACTTC.

The genes are TRBV28 and TRBJ1-2; possible D gene TRBD1, 6 bases. CDR1 is MDHEN, CDR2 SYDVKM, per germline. The CDR3 is made up of 12 amino acids. V was shortened by 5 bases and J by 6 bases, with 10 bases between the two germline ends. Here the CDR3 DNA reads TGTGCCAGCAGTGAGGAGGGGGATGGCTACACCTTC. As protein: CASSEEGDGYTF.

This clonotype was detected ten times or more. The chain employs TRBV24-1 and TRBJ1-5, with 8 bases aligning to TRBD1. V shed 4 bases, J shed 6 bases, and the junction held 7 bases outside the gene matches. Germline V gene lookup returns CDR1 KGHDR and CDR2 SFDVKD. The CDR3 runs 15 residues. The DNA for the CDR3 is TGTGCCACCAGTGAAGGAAGACAGGGGATTCAGCCCCAGCATTTT. Translation: CATSEGRQGIQPQHF.

Comment on this clonotype: This may be a read error: a much more frequent sequence differs by one nucleotide. The CDR3 sequence: CANSPTTGIHEQYF. The CDR3 coding sequence is TGTGCCAACAGCCCCACGACAGGGATCCACGAGCAGTACTTC. The chain joins TRBV11-3 to TRBJ2-7; 7 bases are shared with TRBD1. The CDR3 length is 14 residues. Germline V gene data show CDR1 as SGHNT and CDR2 as YENEEA. The variable domain in full, with the rest retrieved from reference TRBV11-3 and TRBJ2-7, is EAGVVQSPRYKIIEKKQPVAFWCNPISGHNTLYWYLQNLGQGPELLIRYENEEAVDDSQLPKDRFSAERLKGVDSTLKIQPAELGDSAVYLCANSPTTGIHEQYFGPGTRLTVT.

This clonotype was seen ten or more times. The chain is built from TRBV27 and TRBJ1-4; possible D gene TRBD1, 6 bases. Trimming pared 3 bases from V and 5 bases from J, leaving 10 bases between. Germline CDR1 MNHEY, CDR2 SMNVEV (reference sequence). The CDR3 has 14 residues. The DNA for the CDR3 is TGTGCCAGCAGTTTTGGAAGGGGGAATGAAAAACTGTTTTTT. Residues: CASSFGRGNEKLFF.

This clonotype occurred many times. V and J are TRBV18 and TRBJ2-7; D gene ambiguous. Trimming pared 3 bases from V and 2 bases from J, leaving 8 bases between. This CDR3 is 13 amino acids long. The germline gives CDR1 KGHSH, CDR2 LQKENI. CDR3 in DNA: TGTGCCAGCTCACCGCCAGAGACCTACGAGCAGTACTTC. It is translated as CASSPPETYEQYF.

This clonotype was found many times. The chain combines TRBV11-2 with TRBJ2-5, with 7 bases identical to TRBD2. Germline assignment: CDR1 SGHAT and CDR2 FQNNGV. This CDR3 is built from 14 residues. V dropped 3 bases and J dropped 1; count of bases not matched to a gene: 2. Written as DNA, the CDR3 is TGTGCCAGCAGCTTCCCTAGCGGCCAAGAGACCCAGTACTTC. The encoded protein is CASSFPSGQETQYF.